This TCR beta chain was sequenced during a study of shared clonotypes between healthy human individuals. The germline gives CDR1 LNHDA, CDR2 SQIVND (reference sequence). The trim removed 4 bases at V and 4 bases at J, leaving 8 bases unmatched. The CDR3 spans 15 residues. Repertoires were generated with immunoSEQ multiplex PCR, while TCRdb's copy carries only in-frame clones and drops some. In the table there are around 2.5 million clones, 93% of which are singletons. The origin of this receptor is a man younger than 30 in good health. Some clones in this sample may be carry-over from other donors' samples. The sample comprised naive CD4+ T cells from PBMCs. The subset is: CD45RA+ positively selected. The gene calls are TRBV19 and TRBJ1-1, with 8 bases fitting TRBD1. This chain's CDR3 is CASSSNTGGPTEAFF. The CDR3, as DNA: TGTGCCAGTAGTAGTAATACAGGGGGTCCCACTGAAGCTTTCTTT.